A single sample gave rise to the 27 T cell receptor beta chains below, sequenced in a study of blood T cell repertoires in COVID-19. Sequencing used immunoSEQ multiplex PCR; TCRdb keeps in-frame clones, though not all of them. The sample contains 300,000 to 350,000 clones, around 90% of which appear only once. Sequencing used PBMCs or T cells enriched from blood (not recorded which). The receptor source for this set is a man younger than 40 who had recovered from COVID-19.

A single count supports this clone. The gene calls are TRBV19 and TRBJ1-1; 10 bases match TRBD1. V lost 3 bases and J lost 5; bases outside the gene matches: 6. Germline assignment: CDR1 LNHDA and CDR2 SQIVND (reference sequence). CDR3 length: 15 residues. The CDR3, as DNA: TGTGCCAGTAGTATTACAGGGACAGGGGTTACTGAAGCTTTCTTT. Encoded protein: CASSITGTGVTEAFF.

V gene TRBV4-2 combines with J gene TRBJ2-7; 8 bases are shared with TRBD1. The CDR3 contains 16 residues. The germline gives CDR1 LGHNA, CDR2 YNFKEQ. V lost 0 bases and J lost 0; bases outside the gene matches: 4. Here the CDR3 reads CASSQDWTGNSYEQYF. CDR3 coding DNA: TGTGCCAGCAGCCAAGATTGGACAGGGAACTCCTACGAGCAGTACTTC.

In its sample, this clone was seen once. This sequence joins TRBV28 and TRBJ1-1, with D hard to call. The length of the CDR3 is 13 residues. Looked up from germline, CDR1 is MDHEN and CDR2 is SYDVKM. Trimming removed 5 bases from V and 10 bases from J, with 17 bases in between. The CDR3 DNA sequence: TGTGCCAGCAGTCCCCCCGCTGAAGCTGTAGCTTTCTTT. Protein product: CASSPPAEAVAFF.

The chain links TRBV6-5 to TRBJ1-1, with TRBD1 as a possible D gene (6 bases). V lost 2 bases to trimming and J lost 0 bases, with 13 bases between them. This CDR3 contains 16 residues. Germline V gene lookup returns CDR1 MNHEY and CDR2 SVGAGI. The CDR3 loop is CASSYQGPVMNTEAFF. CDR3 sequence (DNA): TGTGCCAGCAGTTACCAGGGGCCCGTCATGAACACTGAAGCTTTCTTT.

V is TRBV19 and J is TRBJ2-2; possibly TRBD2 for D (5 bases). The CDR3 consists of 14 residues. The V end lost 10 bases, the J end lost 8 bases, and 20 bases lay between the germline ends. CDR1 and CDR2 from the germline V gene are LNHDA and SQIVND (reference sequence). The CDR3 DNA sequence: TGTGCCACCCGCCTCCCCGGGGTTAGGGGGGAGCTGTTTTTT. As protein: CATRLPGVRGELFF.

J is TRBJ1-4 and V is TRBV11-2, with 10 bases identical to TRBD1. The CDR3 has 15 amino acids. Germline CDR1 reads SGHAT; CDR2 reads FQNNGV. Trimming cost V 3 bases and J 7 bases; bases outside gene matches: 5. The CDR3 loop reads CASSFGGQGSEKLFF. In DNA form, the CDR3 reads TGTGCCAGCAGCTTTGGGGGACAGGGGAGTGAAAAACTGTTTTTT.

The chain employs TRBV5-4 and TRBJ1-6; TRBD1 might be the D (5 bases). In germline, CDR1 is SGHNT, CDR2 YYREEE (reference sequence). The CDR3 contains 14 residues. Trimming removed 3 bases from V and 4 bases from J, with 8 bases in between. CDR3 region: CASSSDRYNSPLHF. In nucleotides, the CDR3 is TGTGCCAGCAGCTCCGACAGATATAATTCACCCCTCCACTTT.

The chain has TRBV2 and TRBJ2-5; D uncertain. Trimming took 3 bases from V and 13 from J, leaving 9 bases between them. The length of the CDR3 is 10 residues. CDR1 and CDR2 (germline): SNHLY, FYNNEI. As DNA, the CDR3 is TGTGCCAGCAGTGATACGGTTTTGTACTTC. Translated: CASSDTVLYF.

This chain links TRBV27 with TRBJ2-7; TRBD1 matches 9 bases. Germline V gene sequence: CDR1 MNHEY, CDR2 SMNVEV (reference sequence). V shed 3 bases and J 6 bases; nucleotides not matched to a gene: 9. This CDR3 has 15 amino acids. CDR3 in amino acids: CASSFTGTGRVEQYF. CDR3 in DNA: TGTGCCAGCAGTTTTACCGGGACAGGGAGAGTCGAGCAGTACTTC.

The CDR3: CASSVRTGTDTQYF. DNA for the CDR3: TGCGCCAGCAGCGTTCGGACAGGGACAGATACGCAGTATTTT. This chain links TRBV4-1 with TRBJ2-3, with 8 bases lining up with TRBD1. The J segment lost 3 bases and the V segment lost 5 bases, leaving 4 bases of the junction unmatched. CDR1 is MGHRA, CDR2 YSYEKL, per germline. This CDR3 spans 14 amino acids.

This clone has a single count. The chain employs TRBV19 and TRBJ2-2, with D perhaps matching TRBD1 (6 bases). Trimming shortened V by 5 bases and J by 6 bases, and 13 bases separated the two germline ends. CDR1 is LNHDA, CDR2 SQIVND, per germline (reference sequence). The CDR3 consists of 14 residues. DNA of the CDR3: TGTGCCAGTAGTCACCCTGGGGGCGCCGGGGAGCTGTTTTTT. This sequence encodes CASSHPGGAGELFF.

The J gene is TRBJ1-6, the V gene TRBV12-3 or TRBV12-4; TRBD1 might be the D (6 bases). Trimming took off 6 bases at V and 13 bases at J, with 10 bases between the two ends. The CDR3 is made up of 11 amino acids. This CDR3 reads CASSSGVPLHF. Here the CDR3 DNA reads TGTGCCAGCAGCTCAGGGGTTCCCCTCCACTTT.

V usage is TRBV27 and J usage is TRBJ2-2; D is unresolved. V gave up 7 bases and J gave up 5 bases, with 20 bases separating them. CDR1 and CDR2 (germline): MNHEY, SMNVEV (reference sequence). CDR3 size: 16 residues. This CDR3 is CASTPTLTSLTGELFF. The CDR3 DNA reads as TGTGCCAGCACCCCAACCCTAACCTCTTTGACCGGGGAGCTGTTTTTT.

The rearrangement links TRBV14 to TRBJ1-2, with TRBD1 matching over 8 bases. Trimming removed 3 bases from V and 2 bases from J; junction bases left unmatched: 8. The CDR3 loop spans 16 amino acids. Germline V gives CDR1 SGHDN, CDR2 FVKESK. The CDR3 loop reads CASSHVLTGANYGYTF. CDR3 bases: TGTGCCAGCAGCCACGTGCTGACAGGGGCCAACTATGGCTACACCTTC.

This chain joins TRBV9 and TRBJ1-2, with 9 bases fitting TRBD1. There are 16 residues in the CDR3. Germline V gene lookup returns CDR1 SGDLS and CDR2 YYNGEE. V gave up 6 bases and J gave up 2 bases; unmatched junction bases: 11. This CDR3 is CASNDLRQGVNYGYTF. DNA for the CDR3: TGTGCCAGCAACGACCTGAGACAGGGGGTAAACTATGGCTACACCTTC.

Concerning this clone: The sample carries other DNA sequences with the same CDR3. In DNA form, the CDR3 reads TGCGCCAGCAGCTTGGGACTCAACTACGAGCAGTACTTC. It is translated as CASSLGLNYEQYF. The chain uses TRBV5-1 and TRBJ2-7, with D unresolved. V lost 0 bases and J lost 3, with 7 bases in between. The CDR3 consists of 13 residues. Germline V gene data show CDR1 as SGHRS and CDR2 as YFSETQ.

This chain uses TRBV18 with TRBJ2-5; no clear D gene. The CDR3 runs 13 residues. Germline CDR1 reads KGHSH; CDR2 reads LQKENI. Trimming took 3 bases from V and 2 from J, leaving 7 bases between them. The chain's CDR3 is CASSPRAQETQYF. The CDR3 nucleotides are TGTGCCAGCTCACCCCGTGCGCAAGAGACCCAGTACTTC.

The chain employs TRBV13 and TRBJ1-4; TRBD1 agrees at 7 bases. The CDR3 has 17 residues. V lost 2 bases and J lost 2; bases outside the gene matches: 8. The germline gives CDR1 PRHDT, CDR2 FYEKMQ (reference sequence). CDR3 region: CASSLKEGARTNEKLFF. CDR3 in DNA: TGTGCCAGCAGCTTAAAGGAGGGGGCTCGGACTAATGAAAAACTGTTTTTT.

The chain carries TRBV5-4 and TRBJ2-1, with D perhaps matching TRBD1 (5 bases). CDR3 length: 15 residues. The V end was cut by 0 bases, the J end by 5 bases, with 12 bases between. The germline V gene encodes CDR1 SGHNT and CDR2 YYREEE (reference sequence). This CDR3 is CASSLDKGHHNEQFF. In DNA form, the CDR3 reads TGTGCCAGCAGCTTGGACAAAGGACACCACAATGAGCAGTTCTTC.

This sequence joins TRBV10-1 and TRBJ2-3; 11 nucleotides match TRBD2. This CDR3 spans 21 amino acids. Germline lookup yields CDR1 WNHNN and CDR2 SYGVQD (reference sequence). Germline trimming cut 5 bases from V and 3 bases from J; bases unmatched to any gene: 22. The CDR3 DNA reads as TGCGCCAGCAGTATAGTCGAAGGGACTAGCGGACTAAGCCTATGGACAGATACGCAGTATTTT. Translation gives CASSIVEGTSGLSLWTDTQYF.

The chain uses TRBV10-3 and TRBJ2-2; D not certain. V was cut by 6 bases and J by 4 bases, with 9 bases left in between. Germline V gives CDR1 ENHRY, CDR2 SYGVKD. This CDR3 comprises 13 residues. The CDR3 region has the DNA TGTGCCATCAGGGCGGCATCCACCGGGGAGCTGTTTTTT. It codes for CAIRAASTGELFF.

As concerns this clone: The sample holds other DNA sequences that translate to the same CDR3. The chain is built from TRBV19 and TRBJ1-5; D ambiguous. This CDR3 is built from 15 residues. The germline V gene encodes CDR1 LNHDA and CDR2 SQIVND (reference sequence). Trimming cost V 4 bases and J 0 bases, with 10 bases left between them. CDR3 DNA: TGTGCCAGTAGTACGGGAGGAGGTAGCAATCAGCCCCAGCATTTT. Its protein product is CASSTGGGSNQPQHF.

This rearrangement joins TRBV5-5 to TRBJ1-5, with TRBD1 matching 7 bases. The germline CDR1 and CDR2 sequences are SGHKS and YYEKEE (reference sequence). The V and J ends lost 0 bases and 7 bases, in that order; junction bases with no gene match: 4. This CDR3 is built from 14 residues. The CDR3 loop reads CASSLARGDQPQHF. CDR3 bases: TGTGCCAGCAGCTTGGCCAGGGGGGACCAGCCCCAGCATTTT. The variable domain in full, with the rest retrieved from reference TRBV5-5 and TRBJ1-5, is DAGVTQSPTHLIKTRGQQVTLRCSPISGHKSVSWYQQVLGQGPQFIFQYYEKEERGRGNFPDRFSARQFPNYSSELNVNALLLGDSALYLCASSLARGDQPQHFGDGTRLSIL.

This chain joins TRBV25-1 and TRBJ2-1; a possible D gene is TRBD2 (6 bases). The CDR3 is 11 residues long. CDR1 is MGHDK, CDR2 SYGVNS, per germline. Trimming removed 6 bases at V and 8 bases at J, with 8 bases between. The CDR3 DNA follows: TGTGCCAGCAGGGAGGGTCATGAGCAGTTCTTC. Encoded protein: CASREGHEQFF.

The chain has TRBV5-1 and TRBJ2-5, with D possibly TRBD2 on 6 matching bases. The V end lost 3 bases, the J end lost 2 bases, and 11 bases lay between the germline ends. CDR3 length: 14 residues. Germline lookup yields CDR1 SGHRS and CDR2 YFSETQ. The CDR3 DNA sequence: TGCGCCAGCAGCTCAACCGGGACTCAAGAGACCCAGTACTTC. It encodes CASSSTGTQETQYF.

The J gene is TRBJ1-6, the V gene TRBV3-1 (or the pseudogene TRBV3-2); D is uncertain. V lost 8 bases and J lost 2, with 10 bases in between. Germline V lookup: CDR1 LGHDT, CDR2 YNNKEL (reference sequence). The CDR3 has 14 residues. CDR3 in amino acids: CASADGTYNSPLHF. CDR3 DNA: TGTGCCAGCGCCGACGGGACCTATAATTCACCCCTCCACTTT.

The J gene is TRBJ2-3, the V gene TRBV9; 7 nucleotides align to TRBD1. Losses at the gene ends were 3 bases for V and 2 bases for J; bases not matched to a gene: 6. Germline V gene sequence: CDR1 SGDLS, CDR2 YYNGEE. The CDR3 has 15 residues. The CDR3 DNA reads TGTGCCAGCAGCGAGGGCAGGGGGTCCACAGATACGCAGTATTTT. Translating it yields CASSEGRGSTDTQYF.